This is a list of T cell receptor beta chains from one sample in a study of blood T cell repertoires in COVID-19. TCRdb's copy holds only in-frame clones and misses some; the assay was immunoSEQ multiplex PCR. Of approximately 360,000 clones listed, almost 90% are singletons. Material for sequencing was peripheral blood. Every receptor here comes from a man younger than 35 with active or convalescent COVID-19. The conserved cysteine and the conserved F or W are not part of the CDR3 here.

v_gene	j_gene	CDR3aa
TRBV7-8	TRBJ1-1	ASSSGQGNTEAF
TRBV4-3	TRBJ2-1	ASSQVQGPYNEQF
TRBV4-1	TRBJ2-1	ASSQEVEASYNEQF
TRBV7-2	TRBJ1-4	ASSAHPGLNNEKLF
TRBV11-3	TRBJ2-7	ASSSPGTAFSEQY
TRBV11-1	TRBJ2-7	ASSLALAVSYEQY
TRBV7-9	TRBJ2-1	ASSTPIKVAGGPYEQF
TRBV4-1	TRBJ1-5	ASSQLQGANQPQH
TRBV9	TRBJ2-7	ASSVAGTGGSYEQY
TRBV27	TRBJ2-7	ASSPRDRVEQY
TRBV27	TRBJ2-2	ASTWDFSGILPGELF
TRBV7-9	TRBJ1-1	ASSSGTEAF
TRBV29-1	TRBJ1-2	SVDTGNYGYT
TRBV15	TRBJ1-2	ATREGPYGYT
TRBV27	TRBJ2-3	ASSRQGPDTQY
TRBV13	TRBJ1-1	ASSMDRRNTEAF
TRBV18	TRBJ1-4	ASSSLQGGNEKLF
TRBV7-3	TRBJ2-1	ASSLEAGVAYNEQF
TRBV6-1	TRBJ2-5	ASSQLAVGGATQY
TRBV28	TRBJ1-2	ASSFDLGANYGYT
TRBV6-1	TRBJ1-2	ASSETIRGEWDGYT
TRBV19	TRBJ1-1	ASAGGNTEAF
TRBV20-1	TRBJ1-1	SASDLIGQGATEAF